This TCR beta chain was captured by sequencing in a study of cytomegalovirus exposure and HLA in healthy donors. PCR involved 60 Vbeta and 13 Jbeta primers. Produced via immunoSEQ multiplex PCR; TCRdb's table is partial and in-frame only. The sample gives a few hundred thousand clones, just over 70% of which show up once; approximately 2.1% is in the top ten. Deletions cut 0 bases from V and 3 bases from J, with 11 bases between. The CDR3 spans 16 residues. In germline, CDR1 is LGHNA, CDR2 YNFKEQ. This chain joins TRBV4-2 and TRBJ1-4, with a weak D call TRBD1 (5 bases). Sequencing was performed on PBMCs. The TCR originated in a female donor in good health and CMV-seronegative. The CDR3 protein is CASSQDSDNPNEKLFF. CDR3 in DNA: TGTGCCAGCAGCCAAGATTCGGACAACCCTAATGAAAAACTGTTTTTT.